This TCR beta chain was identified during a study of cytomegalovirus exposure and HLA in healthy donors. The overall study: There were 90 million to 130 million unique TCR beta sequences, drawn from some 180 million T cells, in an earlier analysis. The early release's HLA-typed donors yielded approximately 85 million unique TCRs. Study results and limitations: Through in vitro validation, three CMV-associated chains were shown to be specific for CMV antigens. Later analysis associated a missense DCLRE1C variant with TCR beta V- and J-gene trimming.

This CDR3 has 13 amino acids. Trimming cost V 3 bases and J 2 bases, with 7 bases left between them. Germline V lookup: CDR1 SNHLY, CDR2 FYNNEI. Note on this clone: Its antigen is currently unknown. This same CDR3 is encoded by further DNA sequences in the sample.

This PCR relied on a set of 60 Vbeta primers and 13 Jbeta primers. Assay used: immunoSEQ multiplex PCR; TCRdb lists only in-frame clones, some missing. This sample has over 70,000 clones, with about 80% found just once. The genes are TRBV2 and TRBJ1-1, with no clear D. Sequenced material: PBMCs. This receptor was obtained from a male donor in good health and CMV-seronegative. CDR3 residues: CASSEAGNTEAFF. CDR3 sequence (DNA): TGTGCCAGCAGTGAGGCAGGTAACACTGAAGCTTTCTTT.